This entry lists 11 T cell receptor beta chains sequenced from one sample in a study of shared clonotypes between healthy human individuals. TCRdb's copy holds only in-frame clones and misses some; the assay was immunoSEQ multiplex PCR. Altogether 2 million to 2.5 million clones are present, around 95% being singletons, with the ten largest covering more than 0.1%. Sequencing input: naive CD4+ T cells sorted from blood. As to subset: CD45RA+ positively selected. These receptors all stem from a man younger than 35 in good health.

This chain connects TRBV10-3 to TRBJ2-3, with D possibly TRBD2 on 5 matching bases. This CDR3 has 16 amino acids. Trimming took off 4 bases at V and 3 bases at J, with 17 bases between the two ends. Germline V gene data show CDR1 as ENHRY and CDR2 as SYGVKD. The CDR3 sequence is CAISGGSSTVTDTQYF. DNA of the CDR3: TGTGCCATCAGTGGCGGTTCTAGCACGGTGACAGATACGCAGTATTTT.

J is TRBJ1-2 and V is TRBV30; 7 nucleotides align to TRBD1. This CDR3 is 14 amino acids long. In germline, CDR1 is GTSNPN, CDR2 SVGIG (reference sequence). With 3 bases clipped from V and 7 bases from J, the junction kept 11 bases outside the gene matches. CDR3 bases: TGTGCCTGGAGCCTACAGGGGATTCAGTTTGGCTACACCTTC. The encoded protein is CAWSLQGIQFGYTF.

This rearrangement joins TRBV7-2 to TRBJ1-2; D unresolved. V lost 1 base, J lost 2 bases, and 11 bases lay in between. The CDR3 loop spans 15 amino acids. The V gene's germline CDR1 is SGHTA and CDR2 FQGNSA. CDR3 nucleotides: TGTGCCAGCAGCTTAGGTCTCAGTCAAAACTATGGCTACACCTTC. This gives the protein CASSLGLSQNYGYTF.

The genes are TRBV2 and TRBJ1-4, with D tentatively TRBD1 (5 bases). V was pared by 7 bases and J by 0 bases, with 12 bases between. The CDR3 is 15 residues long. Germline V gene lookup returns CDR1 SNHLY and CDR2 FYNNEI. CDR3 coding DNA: TGTGCCAGCAAGACAGACAGTCCAACTAATGAAAAACTGTTTTTT. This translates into CASKTDSPTNEKLFF.

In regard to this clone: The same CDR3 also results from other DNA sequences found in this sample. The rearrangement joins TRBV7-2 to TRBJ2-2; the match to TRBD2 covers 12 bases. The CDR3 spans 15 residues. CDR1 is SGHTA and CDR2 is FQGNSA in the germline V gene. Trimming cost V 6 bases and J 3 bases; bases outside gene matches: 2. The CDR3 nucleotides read TGTGCCAGCAGGCTAGCGGGAGGGGACACCGGGGAGCTGTTTTTT. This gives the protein CASRLAGGDTGELFF. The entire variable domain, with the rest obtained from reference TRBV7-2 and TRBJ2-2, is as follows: GAGVSQSPSNKVTEKGKDVELRCDPISGHTALYWYRQSLGQGLEFLIYFQGNSAPDKSGLPSDRFSAERTGGSVSTLTIQRTQQEDSAVYLCASRLAGGDTGELFFGEGSRLTVL.

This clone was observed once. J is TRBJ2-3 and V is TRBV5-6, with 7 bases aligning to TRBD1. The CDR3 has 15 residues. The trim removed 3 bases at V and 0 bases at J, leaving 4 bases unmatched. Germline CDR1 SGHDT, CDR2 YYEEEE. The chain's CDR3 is CASSSDRISTDTQYF. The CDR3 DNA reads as TGTGCCAGCAGCTCGGACAGGATTAGCACAGATACGCAGTATTTT.

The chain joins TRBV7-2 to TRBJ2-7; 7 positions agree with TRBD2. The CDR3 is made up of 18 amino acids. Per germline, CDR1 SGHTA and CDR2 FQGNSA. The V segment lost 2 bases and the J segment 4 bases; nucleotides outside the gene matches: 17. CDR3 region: CASSLTASGRVWAYEQYF. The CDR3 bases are TGTGCCAGCAGCTTAACGGCTAGCGGACGCGTATGGGCTTACGAGCAGTACTTC.

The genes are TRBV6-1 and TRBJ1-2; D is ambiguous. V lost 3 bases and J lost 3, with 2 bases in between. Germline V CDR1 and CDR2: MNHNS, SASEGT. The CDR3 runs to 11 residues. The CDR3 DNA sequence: TGTGCCAGCAGTGATGACTATGGCTACACCTTC. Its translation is CASSDDYGYTF.

DNA of the CDR3: TGCGCCAGCAGCCCGTCCGTGGCAGATACGCAGTATTTT. Translating it yields CASSPSVADTQYF. The J gene is TRBJ2-3, the V gene TRBV5-1, with D uncertain. CDR1 and CDR2 (germline): SGHRS, YFSETQ. Trimming cost V 4 bases and J 4 bases, with 10 bases left between them. The CDR3 length is 13 residues.

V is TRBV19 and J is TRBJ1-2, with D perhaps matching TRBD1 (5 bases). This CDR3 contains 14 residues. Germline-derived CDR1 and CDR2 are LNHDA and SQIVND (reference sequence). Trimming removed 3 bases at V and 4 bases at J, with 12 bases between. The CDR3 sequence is CASSMRGTGYGYTF. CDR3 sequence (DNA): TGTGCCAGTAGTATGAGGGGAACTGGCTATGGCTACACCTTC.

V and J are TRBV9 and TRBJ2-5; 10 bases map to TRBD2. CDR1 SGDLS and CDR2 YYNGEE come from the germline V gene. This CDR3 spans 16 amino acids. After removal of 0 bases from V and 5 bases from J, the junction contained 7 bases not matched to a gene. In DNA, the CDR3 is TGTGCCAGCAGCGTAGGCTCGTCTAGCGGGGGTGAGACCCAGTACTTC. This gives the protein CASSVGSSSGGETQYF.